The clone carrying this T cell receptor beta chain was recorded a few times. This entry is derived from a study of blood T cell repertoires in COVID-19. Study information: Spain, Italy and the United States supplied samples that represented acute and convalescent COVID-19. Sources were T cells, B-cell-depleted T cells, or PBMCs; the material itself was cDNA or gDNA.

Per the authors' pipeline: Nucleated cell number was recorded as an estimate derived from reference gene primer amplification. The protocol was immunoSEQ multiplex PCR, while the TCRdb copy is restricted to in-frame clones and leaves out a portion. Clone size and the V and J calls come from that table; the DNA yielded D and trimming. The sample shows tens of thousands of clones, roughly 80% of them seen only once. Germline-derived CDR1 and CDR2 are MNHEY and SMNVEV (reference sequence). The CDR3 is made up of 14 amino acids. Trimming took 7 bases from V and 0 from J; bases not matched to a gene: 5. The rearrangement joins TRBV27 to TRBJ1-1, with TRBD1 identical over 7 bases. The specimen sequenced was peripheral blood. The receptor's source is a man at least 80 years old with acute or convalescent COVID-19. The chain's CDR3 is CASTKDRMNTEAFF. For the CDR3, the DNA is TGTGCCAGCACGAAGGACAGGATGAACACTGAAGCTTTCTTT.